The 9 T cell receptor beta chains below come from one sample, sequenced in a study of cytomegalovirus exposure and HLA in healthy donors. With 60 Vbeta and 13 Jbeta primers, the PCR was carried out. The assay was immunoSEQ multiplex PCR, and TCRdb's table has in-frame clones only and misses some. The repertoire includes a few hundred thousand clones, approximately 90% of them detected once, and roughly 2.3% sits in the top ten. The sample taken for sequencing was PBMCs. All receptors derive from a woman aged 18-29 years in good health and CMV-seronegative.

The V and J genes are TRBV11-3 and TRBJ2-1; D remains ambiguous. CDR1 SGHNT and CDR2 YENEEA come from the germline V gene. This CDR3 spans 13 amino acids. The V end lost 1 base, the J end lost 7 bases, and 8 bases lay between the germline ends. The CDR3 region has the DNA TGTGCCAGCAGCTTAGTTTACGGTAATGAGCAGTTCTTC. The encoded protein is CASSLVYGNEQFF.

The genes are TRBV6-1 and TRBJ2-5; a weak D match, TRBD1 (5 bases). CDR3 size: 14 residues. Looked up from germline, CDR1 is MNHNS and CDR2 is SASEGT. Trimming removed 5 bases at V and 4 bases at J, with 14 bases between. The CDR3 loop reads CASSRPGKGETQYF. In nucleotides, the CDR3 is TGTGCCAGCAGTCGGCCAGGGAAAGGAGAGACCCAGTACTTC.

This chain links TRBV19 with TRBJ2-5; D possibly corresponds to TRBD2 (6 bases). The CDR3 is 14 residues long. V was cut by 6 bases and J by 5 bases, with 16 bases left in between. The germline gives CDR1 LNHDA, CDR2 SQIVND (reference sequence). The CDR3 DNA reads as TGTGCCAGTAGATCGGGCCTAGGAGGGGAGACCCAGTACTTC. This translates into CASRSGLGGETQYF.

J is TRBJ2-2 and V is TRBV4-1; D might be TRBD1 (6 bases). The CDR3 runs to 18 residues. V was clipped by 0 bases and J by 2 bases, with 16 bases between them. Looked up from germline, CDR1 is MGHRA and CDR2 is YSYEKL. This CDR3 reads CASSQDTGQRHNTGELFF. The CDR3, as DNA: TGCGCCAGCAGCCAAGATACAGGGCAGCGACATAACACCGGGGAGCTGTTTTTT.

The V and J genes are TRBV7-2 and TRBJ2-7, with TRBD1 matching 9 bases. The CDR3 has 14 residues. Germline lookup yields CDR1 SGHTA and CDR2 FQGNSA. V shed 3 bases, J shed 5 bases, and the junction held 5 bases outside the gene matches. The CDR3 spells CASSFDRGDDEQYF. CDR3 DNA: TGTGCCAGCAGCTTCGACAGGGGGGATGACGAGCAGTACTTC.

The V and J genes are TRBV5-1 and TRBJ2-2; 9 bases are a match to TRBD1. Germline loops: CDR1 SGHRS, CDR2 YFSETQ. The J segment lost 4 bases and the V segment lost 5 bases, leaving 0 bases of the junction unmatched. This CDR3 is 13 amino acids long. The chain's CDR3 is CASRTGGTGELFF. CDR3 nucleotide sequence: TGCGCCAGCAGGACAGGGGGCACCGGGGAGCTGTTTTTT.

The CDR3 coding sequence is TGTGCCAGCAGTTCCACCTGGACAGTTTACACCTTC. This translates into CASSSTWTVYTF. The chain employs TRBV28 and TRBJ1-2; D might be TRBD1 (6 bases). The CDR3 length is 12 residues. Germline V gene lookup returns CDR1 MDHEN and CDR2 SYDVKM. Trimming removed 4 bases from V and 11 bases from J, with 14 bases in between.

V is TRBV7-9 and J is TRBJ1-1; D is unclear. Trimming removed 4 bases at V and 1 base at J, with 10 bases between. The length of the CDR3 is 14 residues. Per germline, CDR1 SEHNR and CDR2 FQNEAQ (reference sequence). The CDR3 sequence is CASSWRAENTEAFF. CDR3 nucleotides: TGTGCCAGCAGCTGGAGGGCAGAGAACACTGAAGCTTTCTTT.

This chain connects TRBV19 to TRBJ1-1; 7 bases map to TRBD1. Trimming removed 3 bases from V and 5 bases from J; junction bases left unmatched: 6. From germline, CDR1 is LNHDA and CDR2 SQIVND (reference sequence). This CDR3 is 14 amino acids long. The CDR3 reads CASSITGAGTEAFF. Written as DNA, the CDR3 is TGTGCCAGTAGTATCACAGGGGCAGGGACTGAAGCTTTCTTT.